This entry lists 19 T cell receptor beta chains sequenced from one sample in a study of blood T cell repertoires in COVID-19. The assay was immunoSEQ multiplex PCR, and TCRdb's table has in-frame clones only and misses some. Here the sample spans 250,000 to 300,000 clones, approximately 91% being singletons. The source material was peripheral blood. The receptors were sampled from a middle-aged woman who had recovered from COVID-19.

CDR3 DNA: TGTGCCAGCAGTTTCCGCCCCCCTCAAGCGGGAACTAACACCGGGGAGCTGTTTTTT. Translated, it gives CASSFRPPQAGTNTGELFF. The rearrangement uses TRBV27 and TRBJ2-2; 7 nucleotides match TRBD2. CDR3 length: 19 amino acids. Germline CDR1 reads MNHEY; CDR2 reads SMNVEV (reference sequence). V lost 3 bases and J lost 2; bases outside the gene matches: 15.

This chain joins TRBV6-6 and TRBJ2-3; tentative D call: TRBD1 (5 bases). V lost 0 bases to trimming and J lost 1 base, with 8 bases between them. The CDR3 is made up of 15 amino acids. Per the germline V gene, CDR1 is MNHNY and CDR2 is SVGAGI (reference sequence). This chain's CDR3 is CASSYSGRGTDTQYF. CDR3 bases: TGTGCCAGCAGTTACTCGGGCAGGGGCACAGATACGCAGTATTTT.

J is TRBJ1-5 and V is TRBV6-1; D gene ambiguous. Trimming pared 0 bases from V and 4 bases from J, leaving 10 bases between. The CDR3 covers 15 residues. Germline loops: CDR1 MNHNS, CDR2 SASEGT. The CDR3, as DNA: TGTGCCAGCAGTGAAGCGTTTGGCAGTAATCAGCCCCAGCATTTT. This codes for CASSEAFGSNQPQHF.

This chain uses TRBV28 with TRBJ2-3; 10 nucleotides align to TRBD2. Germline CDR1 is MDHEN and CDR2 is SYDVKM. This CDR3 has 17 residues. The trim removed 6 bases at V and 2 bases at J, leaving 11 bases unmatched. The CDR3: CASSLAGVGSNTDTQYF. The DNA for the CDR3 is TGTGCCAGCAGCCTAGCGGGAGTCGGATCCAACACAGATACGCAGTATTTT.

A single count supports this clone. The gene calls are TRBV19 and TRBJ1-5; TRBD1 agrees at 11 bases. CDR1 is LNHDA, CDR2 SQIVND, per germline (reference sequence). V was clipped by 5 bases and J by 5 bases; unmatched bases: 5. This CDR3 region has 15 residues. The CDR3 DNA sequence: TGTGCCAGTAGTGTGCAGGGACAGGGGGATCAGCCCCAGCATTTT. It encodes CASSVQGQGDQPQHF.

The V gene is TRBV27, the J gene TRBJ2-1; 11 bases align to TRBD1. V shed 6 bases, J shed 3 bases, and the junction held 4 bases outside the gene matches. The CDR3 runs to 15 residues. CDR1 MNHEY and CDR2 SMNVEV come from the germline V gene (reference sequence). This CDR3 reads CASSAGTGGYNEQFF. The DNA of the CDR3 is TGTGCCAGCAGCGCAGGGACAGGGGGCTACAATGAGCAGTTCTTC.

This chain links TRBV29-1 with TRBJ2-3; D unresolved. The CDR3 is made up of 12 amino acids. V lost 2 bases and J lost 6, with 9 bases in between. The germline V gene has CDR1 SQVTM and CDR2 ANQGSEA. This CDR3 is CSVEQSGDTQYF. The CDR3 bases are TGCAGCGTTGAACAGTCCGGGGATACGCAGTATTTT.

The V call is TRBV2, the J call TRBJ2-5; tentatively, D is TRBD2 (6 bases). The CDR3 totals 13 residues. Germline CDR1 is SNHLY and CDR2 is FYNNEI. V gave up 7 bases and J gave up 5 bases, with 14 bases separating them. The CDR3 loop reads CASTTGSGETQYF. CDR3 coding DNA: TGTGCCAGCACCACCGGGAGTGGGGAGACCCAGTACTTC.

The chain joins TRBV7-3 to TRBJ2-5, with a tentative D call TRBD1 (6 bases). Germline CDR1 is SGHTA and CDR2 is FQGTGA. The CDR3 length is 15 residues. V lost 6 bases to trimming and J lost 1 base, with 15 bases between them. CDR3 residues: CASSPGAGSQETQYF. The CDR3 DNA reads TGTGCCAGCAGTCCAGGGGCGGGTTCCCAAGAGACCCAGTACTTC.

The chain combines TRBV6-5 with TRBJ2-7; 8 bases align to TRBD1. Germline V gene lookup returns CDR1 MNHEY and CDR2 SVGAGI. This CDR3 spans 15 amino acids. The V and J ends lost 5 bases and 0 bases, in that order; junction bases with no gene match: 6. The CDR3 is CASSLTDRASYEQYF. CDR3 nucleotides: TGTGCCAGCAGTCTCACGGACAGGGCCTCCTACGAGCAGTACTTC.

V is TRBV15 and J is TRBJ2-1; possible D gene TRBD1, 6 bases. CDR1 and CDR2 from the germline V gene are LNHNV and YYDKDF (reference sequence). The CDR3 is made up of 13 amino acids. V lost 1 base, J lost 9 bases, and 10 bases lay in between. The CDR3 DNA follows: TGTGCCACCAGCAGAGGACAGGAACGTGAGCAGTTCTTC. Amino acids: CATSRGQEREQFF.

This clone showed up just once. The J gene is TRBJ2-5, the V gene TRBV7-7; 8 positions match TRBD2. This CDR3 region has 16 residues. Germline assignment: CDR1 SSHAT and CDR2 FNYEAQ (reference sequence). Trimming took 5 bases from V and 5 from J; bases not matched to a gene: 13. DNA of the CDR3: TGTGCCAGCAGCCGAAACTTAGCGGGGATTGGGGAGACCCAGTACTTC. Amino acid sequence: CASSRNLAGIGETQYF.

The genes are TRBV3-1 (or the pseudogene TRBV3-2) and TRBJ2-2; possibly TRBD2 for D (5 bases). The CDR3 covers 15 residues. Trimming left V 3 bases short and J 6 bases short, with 14 bases between. Germline V lookup: CDR1 LGHDT, CDR2 YNNKEL (reference sequence). CDR3 loop: CASSQLGGVPGELFF. The DNA for the CDR3 is TGTGCCAGCAGCCAGCTAGGAGGAGTCCCCGGGGAGCTGTTTTTT.

The count of this clone is one. The genes are TRBV9 and TRBJ2-1; 11 bases line up with TRBD2. This CDR3 spans 16 amino acids. The germline V gene encodes CDR1 SGDLS and CDR2 YYNGEE. V gave up 4 bases and J gave up 8 bases; unmatched junction bases: 11. The CDR3 loop is CASSPASGGPWDEQFF. DNA for the CDR3: TGTGCCAGCAGCCCCGCTAGCGGGGGGCCCTGGGATGAGCAGTTCTTC.

This chain uses TRBV13 with TRBJ2-7; TRBD2 matches at 12 bases. The CDR3 is made up of 16 amino acids. With 4 bases clipped from V and 5 bases from J, the junction kept 9 bases outside the gene matches. Germline V gives CDR1 PRHDT, CDR2 FYEKMQ (reference sequence). The CDR3 DNA is TGTGCCAGCAGCTCAGCTGGGACTAGCGGGCGGGACGAGCAGTACTTC. This sequence encodes CASSSAGTSGRDEQYF.

The chain employs TRBV6-6 and TRBJ1-1, with TRBD1 as a possible D gene (5 bases). V shed 6 bases and J shed 0 bases, with 11 bases lying between them. In germline, CDR1 is MNHNY, CDR2 SVGAGI (reference sequence). The CDR3 runs 14 residues. CDR3 sequence (DNA): TGTGCCAGCAGGGGTAGGGGCATGAACACTGAAGCTTTCTTT. Protein product: CASRGRGMNTEAFF.

The V call is TRBV9, the J call TRBJ2-2; 10 bases agree with TRBD2. Trimming at V came to 7 bases and at J to 0 bases, leaving 3 bases not matched to a gene. This CDR3 spans 15 amino acids. The germline V gene has CDR1 SGDLS and CDR2 YYNGEE. The CDR3 reads CASGLAGANTGELFF. CDR3 bases: TGTGCCAGCGGGCTAGCGGGAGCGAACACCGGGGAGCTGTTTTTT.

This clone appeared a single time. V usage is TRBV2 and J usage is TRBJ2-1, with a possible D match to TRBD1 (5 bases). This CDR3 has 12 residues. The germline CDR1 and CDR2 sequences are SNHLY and FYNNEI. V was pared by 6 bases and J by 3 bases, with 6 bases between. The CDR3 protein is CASRGDYNEQFF. The CDR3 nucleotides read TGTGCCAGCAGAGGGGACTACAATGAGCAGTTCTTC.

The chain joins TRBV7-3 to TRBJ2-6; possibly TRBD2 for D (5 bases). The CDR3 has 20 residues. Deletions cut 1 base from V and 4 bases from J, with 23 bases between. Germline-derived CDR1 and CDR2 are SGHTA and FQGTGA. The CDR3 nucleotides are TGTGCCAGCAGCTTAAACCCCTTGCGGGTAGGAGCGCTAGGGGCCAACGTCCTGACTTTC. This sequence encodes CASSLNPLRVGALGANVLTF.